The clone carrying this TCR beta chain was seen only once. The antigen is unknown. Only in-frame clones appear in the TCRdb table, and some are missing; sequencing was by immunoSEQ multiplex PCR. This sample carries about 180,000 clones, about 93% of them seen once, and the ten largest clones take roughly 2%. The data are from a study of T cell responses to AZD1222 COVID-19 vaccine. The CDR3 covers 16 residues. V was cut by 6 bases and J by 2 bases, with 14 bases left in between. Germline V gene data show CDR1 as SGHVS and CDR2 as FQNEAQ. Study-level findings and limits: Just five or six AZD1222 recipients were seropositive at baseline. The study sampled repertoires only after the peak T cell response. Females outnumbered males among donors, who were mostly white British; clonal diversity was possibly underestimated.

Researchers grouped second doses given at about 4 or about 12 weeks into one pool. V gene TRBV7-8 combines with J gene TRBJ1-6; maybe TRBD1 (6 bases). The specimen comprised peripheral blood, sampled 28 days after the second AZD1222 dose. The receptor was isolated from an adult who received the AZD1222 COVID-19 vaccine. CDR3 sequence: CASRTYRVTYNSPLHF. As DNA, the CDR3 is TGTGCCAGCAGAACCTACAGGGTGACCTATAATTCACCCCTCCACTTT.